The 26 T cell receptor beta chains presented below share a single source sample, sequenced in a study of T-cell reconstitution after alpha-beta-depleted transplantation in children. The TCRbeta library was prepared with unique molecular identifiers. TCRdb re-analysed the PCR reads in MiXCR, keeping a single row per CDR3 protein. The table includes hundreds of thousands of distinct CDR3 sequences, approximately 16% detected once. The sample consisted of PBMCs from the stem cell graft donor, taken from the stem cell graft. These receptors all stem from a human donor who donated a stem cell graft to a child with acute myeloid leukemia.

This clonotype has at least ten counts. J is TRBJ2-1 and V is TRBV24-1; D perhaps matches TRBD2 (7 bases). This CDR3 is built from 14 residues. Germline V gene lookup returns CDR1 KGHDR and CDR2 SFDVKD. Trimming took 4 bases from V and 8 from J, leaving 14 bases between them. This chain's CDR3 is CATSEGGGVDEQFF. The CDR3 region has the DNA TGTGCCACCAGTGAAGGGGGGGGTGTCGATGAGCAGTTCTTC.

The rearrangement links TRBV20-1 to TRBJ1-2; 8 positions match TRBD1. The CDR3 covers 13 residues. V shed 5 bases, J shed 3 bases, and the junction held 5 bases outside the gene matches. From germline, CDR1 is DFQATT and CDR2 SNEGSKA (reference sequence). DNA for the CDR3: TGCAGTGCTCCCAGGGGGCTCGACTATGGCTACACCTTC. Translation: CSAPRGLDYGYTF.

This clonotype was seen only a few times. This sequence joins TRBV25-1 and TRBJ1-4; 8 nucleotides agree with TRBD1. CDR1 and CDR2 from the germline V gene are MGHDK and SYGVNS. The CDR3 sequence is 12 residues long. Trimming cost V 2 bases and J 14 bases; bases outside gene matches: 4. The CDR3 sequence: CASSEGQGRLFF. The CDR3 DNA reads TGTGCCAGCAGTGAAGGACAGGGACGCCTGTTTTTT.

The gene calls are TRBV6-1 and TRBJ2-2, with D tentatively TRBD2 (5 bases). CDR1 is MNHNS, CDR2 SASEGT, per germline. Trimming cost V 5 bases and J 1 base, with 11 bases left between them. The CDR3 is 15 amino acids. The CDR3 sequence: CASSPTRGNTGELFF. The CDR3 nucleotides read TGTGCCAGCAGTCCAACACGGGGGAACACCGGGGAGCTGTTTTTT.

This clonotype was observed a few times. The CDR3 DNA reads TGTGCCAGCAGTCTGGGGGACGGTTTTTATCAGCCCCAGCATTTT. Its protein product is CASSLGDGFYQPQHF. This chain joins TRBV12-3 or TRBV12-4 and TRBJ1-5; D may be TRBD1 (5 bases). Deletions cut 5 bases from V and 5 bases from J, with 16 bases between. The length of the CDR3 is 15 residues.

This clonotype was counted a few times. J is TRBJ2-7 and V is TRBV7-2; D may be TRBD1 or TRBD2 (5 bases each). CDR3 length: 15 amino acids. V was trimmed by 5 bases and J by 7 bases, leaving 21 bases between them. The germline gives CDR1 SGHTA, CDR2 FQGNSA. The CDR3 is CASSLPGASTGEQYF. In DNA form, the CDR3 reads TGTGCCAGCAGCCTGCCCGGGGCTTCTACGGGGGAGCAGTACTTC.

CDR3 DNA: TGCAGTGCTACCAGACGGGACACCGGGGAGCTGTTTTTT. Amino acid sequence: CSATRRDTGELFF. V and J are TRBV20-1 and TRBJ2-2; D remains ambiguous. The germline V and J ends were trimmed by 4 bases and 3 bases, with 9 bases remaining between them. The CDR3 runs to 13 residues. Germline loops: CDR1 DFQATT, CDR2 SNEGSKA (reference sequence).

This clonotype was seen repeatedly, ten times or more. The rearrangement uses TRBV20-1 and TRBJ1-4; 7 nucleotides agree with TRBD1. Germline V gives CDR1 DFQATT, CDR2 SNEGSKA (reference sequence). V was pared by 4 bases and J by 8 bases, with 7 bases of the junction left unmatched. This CDR3 is built from 13 residues. CDR3 DNA sequence: TGCAGTGCTACACGGGACAGTTTCGAAAAACTGTTTTTT. Its protein is CSATRDSFEKLFF.

Many counts were recorded for this clonotype. This chain uses TRBV20-1 with TRBJ1-1, with D uncertain. This CDR3 has 15 amino acids. Trimming removed 5 bases at V and 3 bases at J, with 19 bases between. Germline V gene sequence: CDR1 DFQATT, CDR2 SNEGSKA (reference sequence). CDR3 sequence reads: CSAQSPGPFYTEAFF. The DNA of the CDR3 is TGCAGTGCTCAATCACCGGGTCCCTTTTACACTGAAGCTTTCTTT.

This clonotype was recorded many times. The chain recombines TRBV5-5 with TRBJ2-7, with 7 bases matching TRBD1. The CDR3 runs to 16 residues. After removal of 4 bases from V and 3 bases from J, the junction contained 13 bases not matched to a gene. CDR1 and CDR2 from the germline V gene are SGHKS and YYEKEE (reference sequence). CDR3 sequence: CASSDMEEGGVYEQYF. In DNA, the CDR3 is TGTGCCAGCAGCGACATGGAGGAAGGGGGCGTCTACGAGCAGTACTTC.

The rearrangement joins TRBV12-3 or TRBV12-4 to TRBJ2-4; 7 bases fit TRBD1. The length of the CDR3 is 16 residues. The junction had 4 bases not matched to a gene; V was cut back by 2 bases and J by 0 bases. The CDR3 bases are TGTGCCAGCAGTTTACGGGACAGAATAGCCAAAAACATTCAGTACTTC. Amino acid sequence: CASSLRDRIAKNIQYF.

The sample holds a few counts of this clonotype. The chain uses TRBV5-5 and TRBJ2-7; TRBD2 matches at 7 bases. The CDR3 contains 14 residues. CDR1 and CDR2 from the germline V gene are SGHKS and YYEKEE (reference sequence). V lost 4 bases to trimming and J lost 3 bases; unmatched junction nucleotides: 7. CDR3 nucleotide sequence: TGTGCCAGCAGCCAGCGGGGTTCTCTCTACGAGCAGTACGTC. Its translation: CASSQRGSLYEQYV.

V and J are TRBV7-2 and TRBJ2-3, with TRBD2 identical over 14 bases. This CDR3 is built from 16 residues. V was pared by 5 bases and J by 2 bases, with 3 bases of the junction left unmatched. Germline CDR1 is SGHTA and CDR2 is FQGNSA. The CDR3 protein is CASSPGLAGDTDTQYF. The CDR3 nucleotides are TGTGCCAGCAGCCCGGGACTAGCGGGAGACACAGATACGCAGTATTTT.

J is TRBJ2-7 and V is TRBV7-3; 10 positions agree with TRBD2. CDR3 length: 13 amino acids. With V trimmed by 4 bases and J by 6 bases, 3 bases remained unmatched. Germline lookup yields CDR1 SGHTA and CDR2 FQGTGA. This CDR3 reads CASSWGLASEQYF. The CDR3 bases are TGTGCCAGCAGCTGGGGACTAGCGTCCGAGCAGTACTTC.

This clonotype was observed a handful of times. The V gene is TRBV27, the J gene TRBJ2-3; 8 nucleotides agree with TRBD1. The CDR3 spans 15 residues. Per the germline V gene, CDR1 is MNHEY and CDR2 is SMNVEV (reference sequence). Trimming took 5 bases from V and 0 from J; bases not matched to a gene: 4. CDR3 in DNA: TGTGCCAGCAGTCGGACAGGGCCTAGCACAGATACGCAGTATTTT. Protein product: CASSRTGPSTDTQYF.

This clonotype was picked up a small number of times. V gene TRBV29-1 combines with J gene TRBJ1-1, with D possibly matching TRBD1 (6 bases). Looked up from germline, CDR1 is SQVTM and CDR2 is ANQGSEA. This CDR3 has 12 residues. Trimming cost V 7 bases and J 3 bases, with 12 bases left between them. The CDR3 DNA sequence: TGCAGCGCCGGGGGCAGGTACACTGAAGCTTTCTTT. Its protein is CSAGGRYTEAFF.

This clonotype was recorded a few times. The chain is built from TRBV6-1 and TRBJ2-7; a weak D match, TRBD2 (5 bases). The CDR3 has 12 amino acids. Trimming took 10 bases from V and 4 from J, leaving 14 bases between them. Germline CDR1 and CDR2: MNHNS and SASEGT. The CDR3 spells CATGEGQYEQYV. CDR3 coding DNA: TGTGCCACCGGGGAAGGTCAATACGAGCAGTACGTC.

This clonotype came up many times. The chain is built from TRBV20-1 and TRBJ1-5; no clear D. This CDR3 spans 14 amino acids. Germline CDR1 reads DFQATT; CDR2 reads SNEGSKA (reference sequence). Trimming pared 5 bases from V and 0 bases from J, leaving 11 bases between. CDR3 DNA sequence: TGCAGTGCTCTCCGCCCCAGTAGCAATCAGCCCCAGCATTTT. As protein: CSALRPSSNQPQHF.

The V and J genes are TRBV20-1 and TRBJ2-7, with 8 positions matching TRBD2. Looked up from germline, CDR1 is DFQATT and CDR2 is SNEGSKA (reference sequence). This CDR3 comprises 13 residues. CDR3 nucleotides: TGCAGTGCTAGGCCGGGGGGGCTCTACGAGCAGAACGTC. Its protein product is CSARPGGLYEQNV.

Only a few counts were recorded for this clonotype. The genes are TRBV7-2 and TRBJ2-7, with 9 bases matching TRBD2. V gave up 0 bases and J gave up 3 bases; unmatched junction bases: 12. Germline V gives CDR1 SGHTA, CDR2 FQGNSA. The CDR3 covers 18 residues. The CDR3 loop is CASSLAAGGRTSFYEQYF. In DNA, the CDR3 is TGTGCCAGCAGCTTAGCTGCGGGGGGGCGGACGTCTTTCTACGAGCAGTACTTC.

This clonotype came up many times. This sequence joins TRBV6-4 and TRBJ2-3; D unclear. The V and J ends lost 6 bases and 3 bases respectively, with 10 bases between them. CDR1 is MRHNA, CDR2 SNTAGT, per germline. The CDR3 totals 13 residues. The CDR3 loop reads CASRWAGTDTQYF. The DNA of the CDR3 is TGTGCCAGCAGATGGGCTGGAACAGATACGCAGTATTTT.

V usage is TRBV12-3 or TRBV12-4 and J usage is TRBJ1-1; D is ambiguous. V was cut by 6 bases and J by 10 bases, with 18 bases left in between. The CDR3 spans 13 residues. The CDR3, as DNA: TGTGCCAGCAGCCCGGTCTTAGGGTTTGGAGCTTTCTTT. Translating it yields CASSPVLGFGAFF.

This clonotype has more than one count but fewer than ten. The V gene is TRBV18, the J gene TRBJ1-2; weak D call: TRBD1 (6 bases). The CDR3 runs to 15 residues. V lost 3 bases and J 6 bases, leaving 17 bases between the germline ends. The V gene's germline CDR1 is KGHSH and CDR2 LQKENI. The chain's CDR3 is CASSPSKYRDDGYTF. The CDR3 nucleotides read TGTGCCAGCTCACCGTCGAAATACAGGGACGATGGCTACACCTTC.

This clonotype has a handful of counts. The rearrangement uses TRBV7-9 and TRBJ2-5; 9 bases match TRBD1. J gave up 5 bases and V 5 bases, and 9 bases lay outside the gene matches. The germline CDR1 and CDR2 sequences are SEHNR and FQNEAQ (reference sequence). This CDR3 has 15 residues. CDR3 in amino acids: CASSVRDRAKETQYF. Written as DNA, the CDR3 is TGTGCCAGCAGCGTTCGGGACAGGGCAAAGGAGACCCAGTACTTC.

Comment on this clonotype: With a much larger clone just one base away, this may be a read error. The chain couples TRBV29-1 to TRBJ1-2; D gene unclear. Per the germline V gene, CDR1 is SQVTM and CDR2 is ANQGSEA. The CDR3 runs 12 residues. The V and J ends lost 6 bases and 5 bases respectively, with 13 bases between them. The CDR3 coding sequence is TGCAGCGTCGTCCCCTGCGGGTATGGCTACACCTTC. Its protein product is CSVVPCGYGYTF.

This chain links TRBV4-3 with TRBJ2-2; D ambiguous. Between the trimmed V and J ends, which lost 0 bases and 10 bases, there was a span of 15 bases. Germline CDR1 and CDR2: LGHNA and YSLEER. This CDR3 spans 15 amino acids. The CDR3 DNA sequence: TGCGCCAGCAGCCAAGATCGCTCCGAACCGCAGGAGCTGTTTTTT. Protein: CASSQDRSEPQELFF.